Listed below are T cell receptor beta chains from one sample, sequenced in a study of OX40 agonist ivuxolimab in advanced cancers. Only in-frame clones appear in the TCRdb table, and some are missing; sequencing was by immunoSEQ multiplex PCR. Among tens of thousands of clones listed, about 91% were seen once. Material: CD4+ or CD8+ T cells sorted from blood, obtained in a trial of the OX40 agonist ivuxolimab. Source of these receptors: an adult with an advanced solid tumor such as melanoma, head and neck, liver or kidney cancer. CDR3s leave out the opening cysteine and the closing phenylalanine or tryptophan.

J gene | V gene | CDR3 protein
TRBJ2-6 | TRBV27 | ASRDSGANVLT
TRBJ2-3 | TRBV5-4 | ASSGTGGTDTQY
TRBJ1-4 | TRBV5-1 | ASSLDRAATNEKLF
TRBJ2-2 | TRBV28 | ASGRENTGELF
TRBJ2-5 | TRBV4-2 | ASSQDFGEETQY
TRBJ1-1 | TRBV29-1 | SATRSMNTEAF
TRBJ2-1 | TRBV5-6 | ASSLAMDRPYNEQF
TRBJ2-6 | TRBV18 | ASSPPALGSGANVLT
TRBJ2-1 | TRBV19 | ASSARLLPRNEQF
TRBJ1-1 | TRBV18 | ASSRSLSVLDTEAF
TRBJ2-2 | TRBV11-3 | ASSSFANTGELF
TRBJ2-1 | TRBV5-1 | ASSSEGGSGEYNEQF
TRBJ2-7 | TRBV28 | ASIEGGGAYEQY
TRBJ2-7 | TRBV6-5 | ASSLTYEQY
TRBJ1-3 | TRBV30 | AWSTGDLPGNTIY
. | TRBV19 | ASSDLTGNEQY
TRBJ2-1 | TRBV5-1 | ASSLRTSGDNEQF
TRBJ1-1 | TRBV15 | ATSRGGTGMNTEAF
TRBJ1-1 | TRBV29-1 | SVLNPTGSGNTEAF
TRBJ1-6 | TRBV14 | ASSQDSWYSPLH
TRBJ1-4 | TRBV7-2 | ASTPGGSGKLF
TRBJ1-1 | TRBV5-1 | ASSFALTGATEAF
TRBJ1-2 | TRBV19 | ASSKGQVGYGYT
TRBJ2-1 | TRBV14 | ASSAGWRDEQF
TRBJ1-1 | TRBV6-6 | ASSSPRGGNTEAF
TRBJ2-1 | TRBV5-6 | ASSLTQEFYNEQF
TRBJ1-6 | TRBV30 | AWSGQTLTLH
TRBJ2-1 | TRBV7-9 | ASSLALAGTYNEQF
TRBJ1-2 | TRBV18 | ASSPPTGANYGYT
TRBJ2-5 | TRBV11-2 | ASSPNSGGLQETQY
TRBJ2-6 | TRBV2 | ASRPTASGANVLT
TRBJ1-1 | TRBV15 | ATSRDGRGDTEAF
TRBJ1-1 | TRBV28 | ASSSPLGDTEAF
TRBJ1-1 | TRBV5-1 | ASRIMGQGNTEAF
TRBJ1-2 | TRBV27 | ASSLRGQGGYT
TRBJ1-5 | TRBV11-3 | ASSWGGRSNQPQH
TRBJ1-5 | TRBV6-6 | ASRGGSNQPQH
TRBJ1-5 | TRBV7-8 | ATANLGNQPQH
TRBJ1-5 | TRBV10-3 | AISVTGSNQPQH
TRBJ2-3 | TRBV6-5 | ASSPDREADTQY
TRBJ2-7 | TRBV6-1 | AGQRGGDSYEQY
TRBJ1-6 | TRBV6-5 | ASSLDRGDSPLH
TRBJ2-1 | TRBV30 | AWSGGADYNEQF
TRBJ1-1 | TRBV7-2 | ASSRSTGIGTEAF
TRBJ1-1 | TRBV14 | ASSHLGVATEAF
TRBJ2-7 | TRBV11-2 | ASSLTSGGTYEQY
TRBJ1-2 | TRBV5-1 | ASSSQGYGYT
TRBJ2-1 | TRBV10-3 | AISTTSGGYNEQF
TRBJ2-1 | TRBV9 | ASSVGTHNEQF
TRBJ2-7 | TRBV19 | ASSDLTGNEQY
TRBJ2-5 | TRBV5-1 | ASSLVGQGQETQY
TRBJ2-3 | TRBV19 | ASSIADTQY
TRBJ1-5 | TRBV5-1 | ASSLGGGGQPQH
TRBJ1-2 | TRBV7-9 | ASSLVGERGYT
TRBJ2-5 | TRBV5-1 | ASSLYFSGREETQY
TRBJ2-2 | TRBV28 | ASRTGAWQLF
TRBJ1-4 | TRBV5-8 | ASRPGTIPNEKLF
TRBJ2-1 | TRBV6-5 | ASSYGTSGNNEQF
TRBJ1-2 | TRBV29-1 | SVSGQPYYGYT
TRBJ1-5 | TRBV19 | ASKGYSNQPQH